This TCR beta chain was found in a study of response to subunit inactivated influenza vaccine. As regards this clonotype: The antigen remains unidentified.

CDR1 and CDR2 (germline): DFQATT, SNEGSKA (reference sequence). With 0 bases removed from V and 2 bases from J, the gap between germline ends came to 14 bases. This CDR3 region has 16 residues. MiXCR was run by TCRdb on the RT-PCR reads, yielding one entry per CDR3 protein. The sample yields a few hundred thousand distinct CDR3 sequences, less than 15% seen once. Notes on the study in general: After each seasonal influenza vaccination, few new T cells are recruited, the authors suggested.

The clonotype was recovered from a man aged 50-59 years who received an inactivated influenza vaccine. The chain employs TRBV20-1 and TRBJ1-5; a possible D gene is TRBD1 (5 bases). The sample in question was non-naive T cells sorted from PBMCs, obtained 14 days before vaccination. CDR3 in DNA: TGCAGTGCTAGAGATCCGGGGCGCGAGGGCAATCAGCCCCAGCATTTT. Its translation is CSARDPGREGNQPQHF.